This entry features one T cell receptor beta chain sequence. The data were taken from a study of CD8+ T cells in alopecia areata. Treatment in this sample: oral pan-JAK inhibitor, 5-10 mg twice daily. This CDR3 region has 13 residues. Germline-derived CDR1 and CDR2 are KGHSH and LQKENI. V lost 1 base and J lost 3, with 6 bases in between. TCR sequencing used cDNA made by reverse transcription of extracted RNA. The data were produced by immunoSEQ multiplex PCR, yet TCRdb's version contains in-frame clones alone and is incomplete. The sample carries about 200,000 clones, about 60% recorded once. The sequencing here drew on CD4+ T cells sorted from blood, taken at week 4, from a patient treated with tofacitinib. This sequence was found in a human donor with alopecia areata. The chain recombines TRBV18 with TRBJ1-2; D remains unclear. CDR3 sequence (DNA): TGTGCCAGCTCACCACAAGTAGACTATGGCTACACCTTC. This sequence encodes CASSPQVDYGYTF.